This TCR beta chain was sequenced for a study of cytomegalovirus exposure and HLA in healthy donors. General study findings and limits: The investigators catalogued 150 to 200 TCR beta chains as cytomegalovirus-associated. DRB1 had the most TCR associations and HLA-C the fewest, a later analysis found, with rates varying by HLA locus. It was assumed in the presence/absence analyses that sequencing depth was roughly uniform across donors.

The CDR3 spans 16 residues. The germline V gene has CDR1 SGDLS and CDR2 YYNGEE. Germline trimming cut 2 bases from V and 6 bases from J; bases unmatched to any gene: 10. A word on this clone: Its antigen is not identified.

It was with 60 Vbeta and 13 Jbeta primers that the PCR ran. Libraries were prepared by immunoSEQ multiplex PCR; TCRdb keeps only in-frame clonotypes and omits some of them. Counted here are under 200,000 clones, roughly 80% occurring once; the ten biggest clones make up 7%. The chain carries TRBV9 and TRBJ2-1, with TRBD2 matching 8 bases. Sequencing used PBMCs. The receptor was derived from a young woman in good health and CMV-seropositive. CDR3 sequence reads: CASSVKTGLEINEQFF. In nucleotides, the CDR3 is TGTGCCAGCAGCGTTAAGACGGGACTAGAGATCAATGAGCAGTTCTTC.